This entry features one TCR beta chain sequence. Its cognate antigen is unknown. The sample originates from a study of CD8 T cells in ankylosing spondylitis. Whole-study results and caveats: Ankylosing spondylitis blood appeared to carry a characteristic TCR beta motif of roughly eight highly homologous variants.

The CDR3 is made up of 15 amino acids. V was pared by 8 bases and J by 5 bases, with 19 bases between. TCRdb re-called the 5' RACE reads through MiXCR, storing one row per CDR3 protein. The table includes approximately 540,000 distinct CDR3 sequences, about an eighth detected once. This sequence joins TRBV12-3 or TRBV12-4 and TRBJ2-1, with a possible D match to TRBD2 (6 bases). This clonotype was obtained from a male donor with ankylosing spondylitis. Sequencing input: blood, either unsorted or a sorted T cell fraction (not recorded which). The CDR3 reads CASGWEAPTNNEQFF. CDR3 in DNA: TGTGCCAGCGGATGGGAGGCCCCAACTAACAATGAGCAGTTCTTC.